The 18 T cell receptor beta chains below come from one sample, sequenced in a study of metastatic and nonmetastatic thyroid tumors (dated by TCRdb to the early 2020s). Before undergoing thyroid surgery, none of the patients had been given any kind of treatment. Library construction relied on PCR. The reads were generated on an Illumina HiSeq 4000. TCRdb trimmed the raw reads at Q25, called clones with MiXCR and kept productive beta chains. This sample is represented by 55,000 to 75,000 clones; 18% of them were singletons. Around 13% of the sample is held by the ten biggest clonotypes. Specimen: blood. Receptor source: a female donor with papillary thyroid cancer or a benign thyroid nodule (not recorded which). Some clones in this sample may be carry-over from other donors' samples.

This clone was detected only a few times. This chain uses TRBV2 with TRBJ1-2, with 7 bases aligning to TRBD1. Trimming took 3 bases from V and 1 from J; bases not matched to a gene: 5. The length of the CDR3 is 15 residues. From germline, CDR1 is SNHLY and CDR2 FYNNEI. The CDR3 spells CASSEGRGHNYGYTF. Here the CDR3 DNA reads TGTGCCAGCAGTGAGGGGAGGGGGCATAACTATGGCTACACCTTC.

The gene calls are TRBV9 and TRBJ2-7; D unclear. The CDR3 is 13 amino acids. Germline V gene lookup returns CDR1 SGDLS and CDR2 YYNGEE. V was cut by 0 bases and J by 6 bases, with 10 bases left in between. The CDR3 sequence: CASSVAGWGEQYF. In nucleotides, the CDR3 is TGTGCCAGCAGCGTAGCTGGGTGGGGCGAGCAGTACTTC.

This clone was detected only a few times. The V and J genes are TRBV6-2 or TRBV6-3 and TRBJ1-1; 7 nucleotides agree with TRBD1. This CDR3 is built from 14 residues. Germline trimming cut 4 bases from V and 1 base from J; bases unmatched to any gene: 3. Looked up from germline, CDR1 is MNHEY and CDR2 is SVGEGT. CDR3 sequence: CASSSRDRNTEAFF. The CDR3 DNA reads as TGTGCCAGCAGTTCCCGGGACAGGAACACTGAAGCTTTCTTT.

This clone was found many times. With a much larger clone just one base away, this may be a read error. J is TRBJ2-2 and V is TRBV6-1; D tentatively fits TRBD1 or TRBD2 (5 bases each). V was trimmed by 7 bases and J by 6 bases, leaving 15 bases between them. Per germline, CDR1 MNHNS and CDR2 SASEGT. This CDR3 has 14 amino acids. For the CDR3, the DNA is TGTGCCAGCAAAGGGACCGGAGGACCCGGGGAGCTGTTTTTT. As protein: CASKGTGGPGELFF.

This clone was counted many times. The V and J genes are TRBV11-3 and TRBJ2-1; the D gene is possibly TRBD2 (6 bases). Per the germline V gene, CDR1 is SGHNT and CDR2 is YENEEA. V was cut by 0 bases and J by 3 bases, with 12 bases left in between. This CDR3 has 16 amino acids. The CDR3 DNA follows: TGTGCCAGCAGCTTAGATGGGGACTCGTTCTACAATGAGCAGTTCTTC. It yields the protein CASSLDGDSFYNEQFF.

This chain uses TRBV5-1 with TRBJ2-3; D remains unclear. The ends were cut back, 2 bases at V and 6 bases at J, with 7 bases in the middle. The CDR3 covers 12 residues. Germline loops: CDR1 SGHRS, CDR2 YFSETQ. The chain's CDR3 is CASSFQRDTQYF. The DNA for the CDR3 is TGCGCCAGCAGCTTTCAGAGGGATACGCAGTATTTT.

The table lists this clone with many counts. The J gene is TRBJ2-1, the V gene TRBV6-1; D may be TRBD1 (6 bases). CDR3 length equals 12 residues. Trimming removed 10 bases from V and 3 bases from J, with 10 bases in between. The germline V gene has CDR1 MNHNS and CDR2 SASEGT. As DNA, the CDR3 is TGTGCCACCGGACAGCTCTACAATGAGCAGTTCTTC. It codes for CATGQLYNEQFF.

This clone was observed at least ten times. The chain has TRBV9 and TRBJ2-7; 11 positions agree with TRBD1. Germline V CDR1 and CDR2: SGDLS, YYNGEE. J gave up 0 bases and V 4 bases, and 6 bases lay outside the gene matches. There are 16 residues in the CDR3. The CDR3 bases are TGTGCCAGCAGCATCGGACAGGGGGCTTCCTCCTACGAGCAGTACTTC. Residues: CASSIGQGASSYEQYF.

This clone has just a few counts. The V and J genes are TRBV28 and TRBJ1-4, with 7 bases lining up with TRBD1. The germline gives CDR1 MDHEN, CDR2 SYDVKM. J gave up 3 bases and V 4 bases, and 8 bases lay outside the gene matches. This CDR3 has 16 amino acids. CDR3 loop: CASSSSVGTANEKLFF. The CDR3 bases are TGTGCCAGCAGTTCCTCCGTCGGGACAGCTAATGAAAAACTGTTTTTT.

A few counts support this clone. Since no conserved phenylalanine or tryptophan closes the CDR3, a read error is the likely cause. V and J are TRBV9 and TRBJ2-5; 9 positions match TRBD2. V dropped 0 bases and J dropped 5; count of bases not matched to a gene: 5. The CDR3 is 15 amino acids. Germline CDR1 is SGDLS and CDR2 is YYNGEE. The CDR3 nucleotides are TGTGCCAGCAGCGTAGGCGGGACTAGCCCGGAGACCCAGTACCTC. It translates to CASSVGGTSPETQYL.

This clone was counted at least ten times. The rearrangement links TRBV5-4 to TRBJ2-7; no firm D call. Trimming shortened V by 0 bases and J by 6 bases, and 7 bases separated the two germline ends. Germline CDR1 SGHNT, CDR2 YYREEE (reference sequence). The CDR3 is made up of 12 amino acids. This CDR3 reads CASSLEVGEQYF. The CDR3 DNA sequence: TGTGCCAGCAGCTTGGAAGTGGGCGAGCAGTACTTC.

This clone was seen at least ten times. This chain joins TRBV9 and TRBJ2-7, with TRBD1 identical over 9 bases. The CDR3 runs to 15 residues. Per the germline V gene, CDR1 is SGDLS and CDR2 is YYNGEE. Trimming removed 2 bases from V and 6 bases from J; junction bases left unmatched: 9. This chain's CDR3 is CASSVNPGQGREQYF. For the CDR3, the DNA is TGTGCCAGCAGCGTCAATCCGGGACAGGGTCGCGAGCAGTACTTC.

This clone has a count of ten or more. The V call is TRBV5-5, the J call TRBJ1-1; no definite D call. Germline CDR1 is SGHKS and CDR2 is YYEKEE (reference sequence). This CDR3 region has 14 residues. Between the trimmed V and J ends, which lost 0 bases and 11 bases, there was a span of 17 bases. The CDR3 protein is CASSLERNSLFAFF. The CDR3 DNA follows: TGTGCCAGCAGCTTGGAGCGGAACTCCCTTTTCGCTTTCTTT.

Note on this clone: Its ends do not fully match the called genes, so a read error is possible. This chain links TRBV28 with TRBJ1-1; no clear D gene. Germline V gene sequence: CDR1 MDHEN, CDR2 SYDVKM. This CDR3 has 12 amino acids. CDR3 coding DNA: TGTGTCAGCAGTTTATCTCTGGGTCTGGCTTTCTTT. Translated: CVSSLSLGLAFF.

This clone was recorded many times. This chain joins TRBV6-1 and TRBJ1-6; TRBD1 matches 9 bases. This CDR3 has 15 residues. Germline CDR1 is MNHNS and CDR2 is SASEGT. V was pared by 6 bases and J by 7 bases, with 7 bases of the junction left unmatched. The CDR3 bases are TGTGCCAGCAGCTATCGGACAGGGGAGAATTCACCCCTCCACTTT. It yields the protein CASSYRTGENSPLHF.

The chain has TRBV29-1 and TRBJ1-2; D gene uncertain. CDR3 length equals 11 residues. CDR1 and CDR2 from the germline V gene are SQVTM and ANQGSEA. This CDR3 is CNVVTDYGYTF. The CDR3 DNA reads TGCAACGTCGTGACCGACTATGGCTACACCTTC.

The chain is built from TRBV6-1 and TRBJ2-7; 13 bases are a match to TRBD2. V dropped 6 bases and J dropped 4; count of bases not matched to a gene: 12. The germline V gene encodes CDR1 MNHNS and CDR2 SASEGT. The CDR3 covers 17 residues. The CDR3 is CASSSYGLAGVLYEQYF. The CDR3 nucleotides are TGTGCCAGCAGCTCCTATGGACTAGCGGGAGTACTGTACGAGCAGTACTTC.

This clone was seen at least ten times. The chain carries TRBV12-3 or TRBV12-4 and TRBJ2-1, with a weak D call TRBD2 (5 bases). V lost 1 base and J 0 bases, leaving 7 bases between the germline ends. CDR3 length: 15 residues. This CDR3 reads CASSLGLASYNEQFF. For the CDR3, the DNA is TGTGCCAGCAGTTTAGGGCTAGCCTCCTACAATGAGCAGTTCTTC.